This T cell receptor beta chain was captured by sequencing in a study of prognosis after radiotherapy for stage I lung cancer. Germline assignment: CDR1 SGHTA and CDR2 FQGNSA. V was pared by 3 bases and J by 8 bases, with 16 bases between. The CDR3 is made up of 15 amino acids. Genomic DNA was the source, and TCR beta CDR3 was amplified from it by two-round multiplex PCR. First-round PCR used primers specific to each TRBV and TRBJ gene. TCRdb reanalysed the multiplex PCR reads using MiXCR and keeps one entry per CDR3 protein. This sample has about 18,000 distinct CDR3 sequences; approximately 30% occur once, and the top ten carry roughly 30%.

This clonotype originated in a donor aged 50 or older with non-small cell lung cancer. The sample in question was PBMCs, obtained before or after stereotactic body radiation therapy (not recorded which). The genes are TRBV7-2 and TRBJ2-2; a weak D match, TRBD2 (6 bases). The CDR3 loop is CASSFGGARRGELFF. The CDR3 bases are TGTGCCAGCAGCTTTGGCGGGGCCCGCAGGGGGGAGCTGTTTTTT.